Listed below are T cell receptor beta chains from one sample, sequenced in a study of shared clonotypes between healthy human individuals. The data were produced by immunoSEQ multiplex PCR, yet TCRdb's version contains in-frame clones alone and is incomplete. The table includes 2 million to 2.5 million clones, approximately 94% detected once. Material for sequencing was naive CD4+ T cells from PBMCs. The receptors were sampled from a man aged 18-30 years in good health. Some clones in this sample may be carry-over from other donors' samples. Each CDR3 is given with its conserved first and last residue. The order of the fields is D gene, V gene, clone size, J gene, CDR3 DNA, CDR3 protein. D genes are given only for firm matches. Some rows have no size entry. The others give once, few or many, or a class for an expanded clone.

NA	TRBV18	NA	TRBJ1-4	TGTGCCAGCTCCCCAACGGGGGGAACTAATGAAAAACTGTTTTTT	CASSPTGGTNEKLFF
TRBD2	TRBV7-9	NA	TRBJ2-7	TGTGCCAGCAGCTTAGGCGGGGGGGCTTACGAGCAGTACTTC	CASSLGGGAYEQYF
TRBD1	TRBV6-1	NA	TRBJ2-1	TGTGCCAGCAGTGCGGGACAGGGAGCAGCATCCTACAATGAGCAGTTCTTC	CASSAGQGAASYNEQFF
NA	TRBV10-1	NA	TRBJ2-5	TGCGCCAGCAGTGAAAGAGGGTCGGTACAAGAGACCCAGTACTTC	CASSERGSVQETQYF
NA	TRBV28	NA	TRBJ1-6	TGTGCCAGCCTTGGCGAGTCCTCGGCATCGCAGAGCTCCTATAATTCACCCCTCCACTTT	CASLGESSASQSSYNSPLHF
NA	TRBV6-5	NA	TRBJ2-3	TGTGCCAGCAGTACCACAGGAGCCACAGATACGCAGTATTTT	CASSTTGATDTQYF
NA	TRBV18	NA	TRBJ1-4	TGTGCCAGCTCTCAATATGCAACTAATGAAAAACTGTTTTTT	CASSQYATNEKLFF
NA	TRBV7-6	once	TRBJ2-3	TGTGCCAGCAGCCCCGGAAAAGATACGCAGTATTTT	CASSPGKDTQYF
NA	TRBV28	NA	TRBJ2-7	TGTGCCAGCTTCGCCGGGGACTTTTACGAGCAGTACTTC	CASFAGDFYEQYF
NA	TRBV6-6	NA	TRBJ2-7	TGTGCCAGCAGTCCTGAAAGGTTCGAGCAGTACTTC	CASSPERFEQYF
TRBD1	TRBV19	NA	TRBJ2-6	TGTGCCAGTAGTATAGCCCGTTGGACAGGGTCGTCCCTCTCTGGGGCCAACGTCCTGACTTTC	CASSIARWTGSSLSGANVLTF
TRBD2	TRBV5-5	NA	TRBJ2-1	TGTGCCAGCAGCTTGGTCGCTAGCGGGAGTTTTTTGTATGAGCAGTTCTTC	CASSLVASGSFLYEQFF
TRBD2	TRBV9	NA	TRBJ2-1	TGTGCCAGCAGCCGGACTAGCAACAATGAGCAGTTCTTC	CASSRTSNNEQFF
TRBD2	TRBV7-6	NA	TRBJ2-1	TGTGCCAGCAGCTTACGGTGGAGCGGGATAGCCTACAATGAGCAGTTCTTC	CASSLRWSGIAYNEQFF
NA	TRBV7-9	few	TRBJ1-4	TGTGCCAGCAGCTTAGAGGGCGGGAAACTGTTTTTT	CASSLEGGKLFF
TRBD2	TRBV7-3	NA	TRBJ2-1	TGTGCCAGCAGCTTATATGCGGGAGGGCCCTACAATGAGCAGTTCTTC	CASSLYAGGPYNEQFF
TRBD1	TRBV18	NA	TRBJ2-7	TGTGCCAGCTCACCCGTGAACAGGGGCGAGCAGTACTTC	CASSPVNRGEQYF
TRBD2	TRBV6-5	once	TRBJ2-7	TGTGCCAGCAGTTATGGGAGGGACTACGAGCAGTACTTC	CASSYGRDYEQYF
NA	TRBV7-9	NA	TRBJ2-5	TGTGCCAGCAGCTTCGGGACATCTCTGGGAGAGACCCAGTACTTC	CASSFGTSLGETQYF
NA	TRBV6-5	once	TRBJ1-4	TGTGCCAGCAGTCTGTGGGCCCGGGAGGATGAAAAACTGTTTTTT	CASSLWAREDEKLFF
TRBD1	TRBV4-3	NA	TRBJ2-6	TGCGCCAGCAGCCAGGCCGACAGGGCTGGGGCCAACGTCCTGACTTTC	CASSQADRAGANVLTF
TRBD1	TRBV7-2	NA	TRBJ2-5	TGTGCCAGCAGCTTACGAAGGACAGGAAAGCAAGAGACCCAGTACTTC	CASSLRRTGKQETQYF
NA	TRBV21-1	NA	TRBJ1-5	TGTGCCAGCAGCAAAGAGCGCGGACAGGATTCCCCGGGGCAGCCCCAGCATTTT	CASSKERGQDSPGQPQHF
NA	TRBV5-6	NA	TRBJ1-2	TGTGCCAGCAGCTTGATCCGGGAGGCTAACTATGGCTACACCTTC	CASSLIREANYGYTF
TRBD1	TRBV28	few	TRBJ1-5	TGTGCCAGCAGGGGACAGGGAAGGGAGAGGAAGCCCCAGCATTTT	CASRGQGRERKPQHF
TRBD1	TRBV9	NA	TRBJ1-5	TGTGCCAGCAGCCCAGGACAGGGGGTATCTAGCAATCAGCCCCAGCATTTT	CASSPGQGVSSNQPQHF
TRBD1	TRBV29-1	NA	TRBJ2-7	TGCAGCGCGAGCCGGGACAGGGCCTACGAGCAGTACTTC	CSASRDRAYEQYF
NA	TRBV28	NA	TRBJ2-6	TGTGCCAGCAGCTCATTGGGAAGGTCTGGGGCCAACGTCCTGACTTTC	CASSSLGRSGANVLTF
TRBD1	TRBV7-2	NA	TRBJ1-2	TGTGCCAGCAGCTTACCAGGGGGCATGATGTATGGCTACACCTTC	CASSLPGGMMYGYTF
NA	TRBV5-1	NA	TRBJ2-2	TGCGCCAGCAGCGGGGGCCTCGGCGCCGGGGAGCTGTTTTTT	CASSGGLGAGELFF
NA	TRBV5-4	NA	TRBJ2-3	TGTGCCAGCAGCAGGGGCCGCACAGATACGCAGTATTTT	CASSRGRTDTQYF
NA	TRBV5-1	few	TRBJ1-3	TGCGCCAGCAGCTTGGGGACGGCGAGCTCTGGAAACACCATATATTTT	CASSLGTASSGNTIYF
NA	TRBV28	NA	TRBJ1-1	TGTGCCAGCAGTTCTCGGACGGTGAACACTGAAGCTTTCTTT	CASSSRTVNTEAFF
TRBD2	TRBV4-1	NA	TRBJ2-3	TGCGCCAGCAGCCAAGGGGCGGGAGGGCCCGCAGATACGCAGTATTTT	CASSQGAGGPADTQYF
NA	TRBV29-1	NA	TRBJ1-1	TGCAGCGGATTATCAGGGAATTCCGGGTACACTGAAGCTTTCTTT	CSGLSGNSGYTEAFF
TRBD2	TRBV28	NA	TRBJ2-1	TGTGCCAGCAGTTTGCCTAGCGGTGCCTACAATGAGCAGTTCTTC	CASSLPSGAYNEQFF
NA	TRBV2	NA	TRBJ2-4	TGTGCCAGCAGTGAGAACAGGGTGGCCAAAAACATTCAGTACTTC	CASSENRVAKNIQYF
NA	TRBV5-1	NA	TRBJ1-1	TGCGCCAGCAGCTTGGTTCCCGCGGTGAACACTGAAGCTTTCTTT	CASSLVPAVNTEAFF
NA	TRBV23-1	NA	TRBJ2-1	TGCGCCAGCAGTCAACCGAGCAGGGGCCTAAGCAATGAGCAGTTCTTC	CASSQPSRGLSNEQFF
TRBD2	TRBV28	NA	TRBJ2-1	TGTGCCAGCAGACTAGCGGCTTCCAATGAGCAGTTCTTC	CASRLAASNEQFF
TRBD2	TRBV2	NA	TRBJ2-1	TGTGCCAGCGGGGGACTAGCGGGAGGGCCCGGGGTCAATGAGCAGTTCTTC	CASGGLAGGPGVNEQFF
NA	TRBV28	NA	TRBJ2-3	TGTGCCAGCAGTTTTAGGCAGCCAGATACGCAGTATTTT	CASSFRQPDTQYF
NA	TRBV7-9	NA	TRBJ1-3	TGTGCCAGCAGCTTGTCCAACAACCCCAACACCATATATTTT	CASSLSNNPNTIYF
NA	TRBV28	once	TRBJ2-7	TGTGCCAGCAGTTTCCCAGGGGACCCCTACGAGCAGTACTTC	CASSFPGDPYEQYF
NA	TRBV10-3	NA	TRBJ1-2	TGTGCCATCAGTGAGTTTGTGGGGGCGGCAGGCTACACCTTC	CAISEFVGAAGYTF
TRBD1	TRBV6-6	NA	TRBJ2-7	TGTGCCAGCAGAAGACAGGGATTGAACGAGCAGTACTTC	CASRRQGLNEQYF
NA	TRBV9	once	TRBJ2-7	TGTGCCAGCAGCCCCAGGGAAGGGAGAGAGCAGTACTTC	CASSPREGREQYF